The sequence of this TCR beta chain was determined in a study of early T cells in non-severe SARS-CoV-2 infection. Study-level background: The input, bulk RNA from unsorted whole blood, was sequenced, and chains were unpaired.

This clonotype was seen repeatedly, ten times or more. Its antigen is unknown. The CDR3 loop spans 15 amino acids. V lost 2 bases to trimming and J lost 6 bases, with 14 bases between them. From germline, CDR1 is SGHRS and CDR2 YFSETQ. Study conclusions and caveats: A preference for anti-spike CD8 responses marked VDJdb matching, which missed private and CD4 specificities.

Unique molecular identifiers (one per individual cDNA molecule) were attached. One entry per CDR3 protein results from TCRdb running MiXCR on the 5' RACE reads. The table lists about 90,000 distinct CDR3 sequences, roughly 12% of them singletons. The starting material was whole blood, obtained at baseline. This rearrangement joins TRBV5-1 to TRBJ2-2, with D possibly matching TRBD1 (6 bases). This receptor was taken from an adult who was a healthcare worker with PCR-confirmed SARS-CoV-2 infection or an uninfected control (not recorded which). In DNA form, the CDR3 reads TGCGCCAGCAGCTTACAGGGCAGTGGTCCCGGGGAGCTGTTTTTT. This codes for CASSLQGSGPGELFF.